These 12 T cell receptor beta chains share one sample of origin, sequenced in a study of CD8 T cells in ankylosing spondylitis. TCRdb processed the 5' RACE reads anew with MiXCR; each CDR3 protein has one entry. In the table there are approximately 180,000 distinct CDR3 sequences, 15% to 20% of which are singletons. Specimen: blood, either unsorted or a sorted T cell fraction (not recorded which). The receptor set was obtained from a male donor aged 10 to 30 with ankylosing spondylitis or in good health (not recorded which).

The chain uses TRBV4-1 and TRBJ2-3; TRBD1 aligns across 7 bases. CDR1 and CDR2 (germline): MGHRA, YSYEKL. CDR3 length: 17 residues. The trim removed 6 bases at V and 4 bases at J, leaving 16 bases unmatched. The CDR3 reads CASSHPIPGQWADTQYF. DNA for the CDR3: TGCGCCAGCAGTCATCCGATTCCGGGACAGTGGGCAGATACGCAGTATTTT.

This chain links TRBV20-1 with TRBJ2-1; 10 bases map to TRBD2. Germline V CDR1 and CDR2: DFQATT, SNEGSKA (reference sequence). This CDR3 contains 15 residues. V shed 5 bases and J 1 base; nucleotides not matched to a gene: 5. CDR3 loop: CSAPLAGVSYNEQFF. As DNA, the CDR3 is TGCAGTGCTCCTCTAGCGGGAGTATCCTACAATGAGCAGTTCTTC.

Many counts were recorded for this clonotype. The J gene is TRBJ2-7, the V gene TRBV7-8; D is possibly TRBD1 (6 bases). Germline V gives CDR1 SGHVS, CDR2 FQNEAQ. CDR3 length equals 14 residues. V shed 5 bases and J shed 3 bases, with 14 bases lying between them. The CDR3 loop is CASSPTGPGYEQYF. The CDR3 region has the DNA TGTGCCAGCAGCCCTACAGGGCCGGGCTACGAGCAGTACTTC.

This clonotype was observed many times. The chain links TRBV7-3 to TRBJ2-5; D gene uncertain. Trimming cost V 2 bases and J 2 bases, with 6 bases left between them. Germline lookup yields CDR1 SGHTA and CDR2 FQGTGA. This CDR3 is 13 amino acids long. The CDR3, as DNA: TGTGCCAGCAGCTTACATAGTCAAGAGACCCAGTACTTC. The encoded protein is CASSLHSQETQYF.

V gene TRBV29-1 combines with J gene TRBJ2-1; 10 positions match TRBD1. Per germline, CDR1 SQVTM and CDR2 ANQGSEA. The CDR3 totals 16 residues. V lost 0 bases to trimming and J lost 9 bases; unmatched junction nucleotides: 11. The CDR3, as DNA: TGCAGCGTTGAAGATCTGGGACAGGGGAAAAGGGGTGAGCAGTTCTTC. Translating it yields CSVEDLGQGKRGEQFF.

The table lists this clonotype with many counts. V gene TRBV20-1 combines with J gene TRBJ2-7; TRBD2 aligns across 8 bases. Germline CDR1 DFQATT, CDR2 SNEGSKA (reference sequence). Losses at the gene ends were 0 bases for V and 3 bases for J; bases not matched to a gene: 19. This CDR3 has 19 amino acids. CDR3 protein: CSARDANFKGAGVGYEQYV. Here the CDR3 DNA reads TGCAGTGCTAGAGATGCTAATTTTAAAGGAGCGGGAGTGGGCTACGAGCAGTACGTC.

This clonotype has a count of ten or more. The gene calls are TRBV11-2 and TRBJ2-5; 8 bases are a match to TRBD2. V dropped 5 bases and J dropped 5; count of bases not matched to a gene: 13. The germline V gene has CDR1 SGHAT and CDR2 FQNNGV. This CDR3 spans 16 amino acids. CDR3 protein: CASSDGAGRASETQYF. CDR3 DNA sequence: TGTGCCAGCAGCGACGGCGCCGGGAGGGCCTCGGAGACCCAGTACTTC. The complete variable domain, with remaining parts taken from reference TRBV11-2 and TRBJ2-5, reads EAGVAQSPRYKIIEKRQSVAFWCNPISGHATLYWYQQILGQGPKLLIQFQNNGVVDDSQLPKDRFSAERLKGVDSTLKIQPAKLEDSAVYLCASSDGAGRASETQYFGPGTRLLVL.

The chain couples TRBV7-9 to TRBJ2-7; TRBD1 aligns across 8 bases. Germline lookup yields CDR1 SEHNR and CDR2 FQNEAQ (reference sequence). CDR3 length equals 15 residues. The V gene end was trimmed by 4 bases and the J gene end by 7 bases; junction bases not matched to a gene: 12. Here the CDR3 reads CASSSSDRERWEQYV. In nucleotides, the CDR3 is TGTGCCAGCAGCTCCTCGGACAGGGAAAGGTGGGAGCAGTACGTC.

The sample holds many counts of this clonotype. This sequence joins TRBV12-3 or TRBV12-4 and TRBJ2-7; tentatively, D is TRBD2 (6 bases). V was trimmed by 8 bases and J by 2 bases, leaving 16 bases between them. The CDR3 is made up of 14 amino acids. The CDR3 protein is CASPVAGLPYEQYV. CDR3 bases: TGTGCCAGCCCCGTCGCGGGGCTTCCCTACGAGCAGTACGTC.

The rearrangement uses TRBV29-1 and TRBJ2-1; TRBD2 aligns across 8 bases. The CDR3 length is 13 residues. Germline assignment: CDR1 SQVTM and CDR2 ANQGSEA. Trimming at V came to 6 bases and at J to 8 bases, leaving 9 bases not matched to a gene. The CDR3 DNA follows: TGCAGCGTCCGACCGGGAGGGTCCCATGAGCAGTTCTTC. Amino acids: CSVRPGGSHEQFF.

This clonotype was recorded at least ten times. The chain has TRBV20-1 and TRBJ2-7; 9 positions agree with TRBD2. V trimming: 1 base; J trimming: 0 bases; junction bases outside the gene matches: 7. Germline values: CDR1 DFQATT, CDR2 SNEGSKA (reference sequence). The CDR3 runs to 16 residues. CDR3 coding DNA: TGCAGTGCTAGAGCAAGGAGCGGGAGGAGCTCCTACGAGCAGTACTTC. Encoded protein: CSARARSGRSSYEQYF.

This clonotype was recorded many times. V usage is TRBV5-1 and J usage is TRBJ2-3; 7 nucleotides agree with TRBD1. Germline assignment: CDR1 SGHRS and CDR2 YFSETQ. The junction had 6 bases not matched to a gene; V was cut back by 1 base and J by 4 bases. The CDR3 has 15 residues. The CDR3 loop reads CASSLKTGRADTQYF. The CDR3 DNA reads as TGCGCCAGCAGCTTGAAGACAGGGCGCGCAGATACGCAGTATTTT.